What follows describes a single TCR beta chain. This sample stems from a study of blood T cell repertoires in COVID-19. Germline CDR1 KGHSH, CDR2 LQKENI. Between the trimmed V and J ends, which lost 0 bases and 6 bases, there was a span of 12 bases. CDR3 size: 14 residues. Sequencing was performed with immunoSEQ multiplex PCR; in TCRdb, only in-frame clones are kept and a portion is missing. The data contain some 300,000 clones, 80% to 90% of them singletons. The sequence came from a woman in her fifties or sixties with COVID-19, enrolled during active disease. The sample was peripheral blood. V gene TRBV18 combines with J gene TRBJ2-7; possible D gene TRBD2, 6 bases. CDR3 loop: CASSPPLGLREQYF. In nucleotides, the CDR3 is TGTGCCAGCTCACCACCTTTAGGACTACGCGAGCAGTACTTC.